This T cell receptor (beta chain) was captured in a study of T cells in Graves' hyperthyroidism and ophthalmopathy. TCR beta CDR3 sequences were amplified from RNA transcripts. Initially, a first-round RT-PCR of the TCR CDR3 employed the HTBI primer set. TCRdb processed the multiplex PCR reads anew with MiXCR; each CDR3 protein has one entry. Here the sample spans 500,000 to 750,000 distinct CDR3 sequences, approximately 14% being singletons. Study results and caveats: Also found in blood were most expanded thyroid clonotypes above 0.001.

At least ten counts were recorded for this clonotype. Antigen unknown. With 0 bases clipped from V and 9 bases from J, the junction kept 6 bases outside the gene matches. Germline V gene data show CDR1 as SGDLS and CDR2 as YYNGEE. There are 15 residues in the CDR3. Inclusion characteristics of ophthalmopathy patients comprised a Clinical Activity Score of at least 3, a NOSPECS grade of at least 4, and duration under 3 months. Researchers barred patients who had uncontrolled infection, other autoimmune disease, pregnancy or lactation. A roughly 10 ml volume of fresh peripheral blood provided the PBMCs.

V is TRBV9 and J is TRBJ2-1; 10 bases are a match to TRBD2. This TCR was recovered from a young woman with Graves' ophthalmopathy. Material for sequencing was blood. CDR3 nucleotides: TGTGCCAGCAGCGTAGGGGCTAGCGGGAGTCTTGAGCAGTTCTTC. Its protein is CASSVGASGSLEQFF.